This entry lists 28 T cell receptor beta chains sequenced from one sample in a study of spatial heterogeneity in lung cancer (dated by TCRdb to about 2019). Reading the label with the study, this specimen's time point is: sample taken at primary tumor resection. Whole RNA extracted from tumor and nontumor lung tissue, or from cryopreserved PBMC samples, was used for TCR sequencing without cell sorting. Library method: 5' RACE. Instrument used: NextSeq 500. Through fastp at Q25 and MiXCR, TCRdb rebuilt clones from the public reads, retaining in-frame beta chains. Rows with one shared CDR3 protein collapse into an entry with the most common genes and DNA. The sample contains about 7,000 distinct CDR3 sequences, 6.5% to 8.5% of them found a single time. The ten largest clones capture over 70% of the sample. This sample comprised PBMCs, obtained at surgery. The receptors stem from a male donor with early-stage non-small cell lung cancer.

This clonotype was detected many times. Because this beta chain is a stray read in a library intended to capture alpha chains, its abundance should not be given much weight. The chain employs TRBV4-1 and TRBJ2-3; 9 bases agree with TRBD2. This CDR3 has 17 amino acids. V shed 0 bases, J shed 4 bases, and the junction held 8 bases outside the gene matches. The germline CDR1 and CDR2 sequences are MGHRA and YSYEKL. DNA for the CDR3: TGCGCCAGCAGCCAAGATTCGGCGGGAGGGCCCCCAGATACGCAGTATTTT. It yields the protein CASSQDSAGGPPDTQYF.

In this sample, this clonotype turned up a few times. This beta chain lies outside the target of a library built for alpha chains; its clone size means little. This sequence joins TRBV20-1 and TRBJ1-1, with a tentative D call TRBD1 (6 bases). CDR3 length equals 12 residues. The V and J ends lost 6 bases and 10 bases respectively, with 18 bases between them. The germline V gene encodes CDR1 DFQATT and CDR2 SNEGSKA (reference sequence). The CDR3 loop reads CSAASPNRAAFF. The CDR3 bases are TGCAGTGCCGCGAGCCCGAACAGGGCAGCTTTCTTT.

This clonotype was detected many times. Little can be read into the size of this beta chain, an off-target read in a library designed for alpha chains. The chain links TRBV20-1 to TRBJ1-1; 8 positions agree with TRBD1. The CDR3 covers 14 residues. The V and J ends lost 2 bases and 6 bases, in that order; junction bases with no gene match: 8. Germline loops: CDR1 DFQATT, CDR2 SNEGSKA (reference sequence). The CDR3: CSARLNDRGSEAFF. Written as DNA, the CDR3 is TGCAGTGCTAGACTTAATGACAGGGGCTCTGAAGCTTTCTTT.

This clonotype has a handful of counts. A library made for alpha chains picked up this beta chain off target, so its size means little. The chain has TRBV18 and TRBJ2-1; the D gene is possibly TRBD2 (6 bases). Trimming removed 5 bases at V and 7 bases at J, with 24 bases between. Germline CDR1 and CDR2: KGHSH and LQKENI. The CDR3 spans 17 residues. The CDR3 sequence: CASSSPLLRRALNEQFF. In DNA form, the CDR3 reads TGTGCCAGCTCATCCCCCCTCCTCCGGAGGGCCCTGAATGAGCAGTTCTTC.

This clonotype has a count of ten or more. This beta chain lies outside the target of a library built for alpha chains; its clone size means little. The CDR3 bases are TGTGCCAGCAGCCCGGACCCAACAAGGGGGGAGCTGTTTTTT. This sequence encodes CASSPDPTRGELFF. The chain employs TRBV7-2 and TRBJ2-2; no clear D gene. The V end lost 5 bases, the J end lost 8 bases, and 15 bases lay between the germline ends. This CDR3 region has 14 residues. Germline CDR1 is SGHTA and CDR2 is FQGNSA.

This clonotype was detected ten times or more. A library made for alpha chains picked up this beta chain off target, so its size means little. The chain links TRBV30 to TRBJ2-5; D is unresolved. Trimming took 2 bases from V and 2 from J, leaving 3 bases between them. The CDR3 runs to 11 residues. The germline V gene encodes CDR1 GTSNPN and CDR2 SVGIG (reference sequence). DNA of the CDR3: TGTGCCTGGAGTCTGCAAGAGACCCAGTACTTC. It encodes CAWSLQETQYF.

In this sample, this clonotype turned up many times. This beta chain appears as a stray read in a library generated for alpha chains; its size is not informative. This chain uses TRBV20-1 with TRBJ1-1, with D perhaps TRBD1 (5 bases). CDR1 and CDR2 (germline): DFQATT, SNEGSKA (reference sequence). The CDR3 has 15 amino acids. Between the trimmed V and J ends, which lost 0 bases and 3 bases, there was a span of 14 bases. CDR3 protein: CSARDHGWDHTEAFF. The DNA for the CDR3 is TGCAGTGCTAGAGATCACGGGTGGGACCACACTGAAGCTTTCTTT.

This clonotype was seen repeatedly, ten times or more. With the library built for alpha chains, this beta chain is off target and its frequency is not meaningful. The chain recombines TRBV5-6 with TRBJ2-7; 9 bases align to TRBD1. Losses at the gene ends were 2 bases for V and 4 bases for J; bases not matched to a gene: 7. The length of the CDR3 is 15 residues. Germline-derived CDR1 and CDR2 are SGHDT and YYEEEE. The CDR3 is CASSFGTGFAYEQYF. The CDR3 DNA reads as TGTGCCAGCAGCTTTGGGACAGGGTTTGCGTACGAGCAGTACTTC.

Ten or more counts support this clonotype. The size of this beta chain means little, since it is a stray read in a library made for alpha chains. The gene calls are TRBV3-1 and TRBJ1-2; 7 bases are shared with TRBD1. CDR3 size: 15 residues. The J segment lost 2 bases and the V segment lost 0 bases, leaving 3 bases of the junction unmatched. CDR1 and CDR2 from the germline V gene are LGHDT and YNNKEL (reference sequence). The CDR3 DNA follows: TGTGCCAGCAGCCAAGAACGGACAGGAAACTATGGCTACACCTTC. This encodes CASSQERTGNYGYTF.

The sample holds many counts of this clonotype. This beta chain is an off-target read within a library intended for alpha chains, so its frequency means little. CDR3 nucleotides: TGCAGTGCTAGAACTAGCGGGGGCACAGATACGCAGTATTTT. This codes for CSARTSGGTDTQYF. This sequence joins TRBV20-1 and TRBJ2-3, with TRBD2 matching 10 bases. Trimming at V came to 2 bases and at J to 1 base, leaving 0 bases not matched to a gene. The CDR3 has 14 amino acids. CDR1 and CDR2 (germline): DFQATT, SNEGSKA (reference sequence).

This clonotype was seen repeatedly, ten times or more. This beta chain is a stray read from a library made for alpha chains; its abundance is not meaningful. This chain joins TRBV12-3 or TRBV12-4 and TRBJ1-3; no firm D call. V was trimmed by 5 bases and J by 2 bases, leaving 10 bases between them. The CDR3 is 14 residues long. CDR3 loop: CASSRPGPGNTIYF. The CDR3 coding sequence is TGTGCCAGCAGTCGACCAGGACCTGGAAACACCATATATTTT.

There are many counts of this clonotype. This beta chain slipped into a library made for alpha chains as a stray read, so its size is not meaningful. CDR3 sequence reads: CASRSDLSGANVLTF. CDR3 in DNA: TGTGCCAGTAGAAGTGATCTCTCTGGGGCCAACGTCCTGACTTTC. The chain has TRBV19 and TRBJ2-6; D not certain. The germline V gene has CDR1 LNHDA and CDR2 SQIVND (reference sequence). This CDR3 region has 15 residues. The ends were cut back, 6 bases at V and 0 bases at J, with 9 bases in the middle.

This clonotype was counted many times. This beta chain is off target for a library built for alpha chains, so its abundance means little. The V gene is TRBV5-4, the J gene TRBJ2-1; D perhaps matches TRBD1 (6 bases). The germline gives CDR1 SGHNT, CDR2 YYREEE (reference sequence). The CDR3 loop spans 14 amino acids. V was cut by 4 bases and J by 1 base, with 9 bases left in between. CDR3 in amino acids: CASSPGDSYNEQFF. The CDR3 region has the DNA TGTGCCAGCAGCCCAGGGGATTCCTACAATGAGCAGTTCTTC. The full variable domain, completed using reference TRBV5-4 and TRBJ2-1, is ETGVTQSPTHLIKTRGQQVTLRCSSQSGHNTVSWYQQALGQGPQFIFQYYREEENGRGNFPPRFSGLQFPNYSSELNVNALELDDSALYLCASSPGDSYNEQFFGPGTRLTVL.

This clonotype has a count of ten or more. This beta chain is an off-target read within a library intended for alpha chains, so its frequency means little. The V call is TRBV10-3, the J call TRBJ2-2, with D uncertain. The germline CDR1 and CDR2 sequences are ENHRY and SYGVKD. The V end was cut by 7 bases, the J end by 6 bases, with 6 bases between. The CDR3 is made up of 11 amino acids. The CDR3 coding sequence is TGTGCCATCACGGCCGCCGGGGAGCTGTTTTTT. Its protein is CAITAAGELFF.

This clonotype was picked up many times. This beta chain turned up in a library designed for alpha chains; as an off-target read, its abundance says little. V gene TRBV18 combines with J gene TRBJ1-5; TRBD1 matches at 8 bases. The V segment lost 3 bases and the J segment 4 bases; nucleotides outside the gene matches: 2. CDR1 is KGHSH, CDR2 LQKENI, per germline. The CDR3 totals 14 residues. CDR3 region: CASSPGQDNQPQHF. In nucleotides, the CDR3 is TGTGCCAGCTCACCGGGACAGGATAATCAGCCCCAGCATTTT.

This clonotype has ten or more counts. No conserved phenylalanine or tryptophan is present at the end of the CDR3, so a read error is the likely explanation. It is unclear where the CDR3 begins or ends on the DNA, so no DNA is shown, and the CDR3 is as TCRdb lists it. Found in a library prepared for alpha chains, this beta chain is an off-target read, and its abundance has little meaning. The chain joins TRBV12-2 to TRBJ2-7; TRBD2 was called by the table and not checked on the DNA. TRBV12-2 constitutes a pseudogene. The CDR3 spans 12 residues, counting both ends. The CDR3 region is CASRLARQVPST.

This clonotype was recorded many times. This beta chain is off target for a library built for alpha chains, so its abundance means little. The V call is TRBV11-1, the J call TRBJ2-5; D may be TRBD1 or TRBD2 (6 bases each). CDR1 SGHAT and CDR2 FQDESV come from the germline V gene (reference sequence). The length of the CDR3 is 14 residues. Trimming stripped 5 bases from V and 4 bases from J, with 14 bases between. The CDR3 sequence is CASSRVGGGETQYF. CDR3 DNA: TGTGCCAGCAGCAGGGTGGGGGGCGGAGAGACCCAGTACTTC.

Worth noting for this clonotype: This beta chain appears as a stray read in a library generated for alpha chains; its size is not informative. Here the CDR3 reads CASSRTLQETQYF. CDR3 coding DNA: TGTGCCAGCTCCCGGACCCTGCAAGAGACCCAGTACTTC. The J gene is TRBJ2-5, the V gene TRBV18, with no clear D. The length of the CDR3 is 13 residues. Germline CDR1 reads KGHSH; CDR2 reads LQKENI. Trimming left V 6 bases short and J 2 bases short, with 10 bases between.

Concerning this clonotype: This beta chain is a stray sequence in a library constructed for alpha chains; its clone size is not meaningful. V is TRBV28 and J is TRBJ2-2, with D possibly matching TRBD1 (5 bases). From germline, CDR1 is MDHEN and CDR2 SYDVKM. V was trimmed by 5 bases and J by 4 bases, leaving 11 bases between them. This CDR3 is 14 amino acids long. CDR3: CASSQTESTGELFF. The CDR3 region has the DNA TGTGCCAGCAGTCAGACAGAGAGCACCGGGGAGCTGTTTTTT. The full variable domain, its missing parts supplied by reference TRBV28 and TRBJ2-2, is DVKVTQSSRYLVKRTGEKVFLECVQDMDHENMFWYRQDPGLGLRLIYFSYDVKMKEKGDIPEGYSVSREKKERFSLILESASTNQTSMYLCASSQTESTGELFFGEGSRLTVL.

In this sample, this clonotype turned up many times. The size of this beta chain means little, since it is a stray read in a library made for alpha chains. The chain is built from TRBV20-1 and TRBJ2-1; TRBD2 aligns across 7 bases. This CDR3 comprises 15 residues. CDR1 DFQATT and CDR2 SNEGSKA come from the germline V gene (reference sequence). J lost 9 bases, V lost 0 bases, and 11 bases had no gene match. The CDR3 nucleotides are TGCAGTGCTAGAGACGGGGAGGGCAACTTTGGTGAGCAGTTCTTC. Encoded protein: CSARDGEGNFGEQFF.

This clonotype was seen ten or more times. A library prepared for alpha chains yielded this beta chain as an off-target read; its size is of little meaning. V usage is TRBV6-6 and J usage is TRBJ2-7; TRBD2 matches at 7 bases. The CDR3 consists of 13 residues. After removal of 4 bases from V and 7 bases from J, the junction contained 7 bases not matched to a gene. CDR1 and CDR2 from the germline V gene are MNHNY and SVGAGI (reference sequence). CDR3 region: CASSSRTRVEQYV. CDR3 nucleotide sequence: TGTGCCAGCAGTTCAAGGACTAGGGTGGAGCAGTACGTC.

The sample holds many counts of this clonotype. Since it is a stray read in a library aimed at alpha chains, this beta chain has a size that is not meaningful. The chain has TRBV7-8 and TRBJ2-2, with 7 nucleotides matching TRBD1. V shed 5 bases and J 1 base; nucleotides not matched to a gene: 4. The CDR3 totals 15 residues. Germline CDR1 is SGHVS and CDR2 is FQNEAQ. The CDR3 sequence is CASSRPGGNTGELFF. The CDR3 DNA reads TGTGCCAGCAGCCGACCAGGGGGGAACACCGGGGAGCTGTTTTTT.

The sample holds many counts of this clonotype. With the library built for alpha chains, this beta chain is off target and its frequency is not meaningful. CDR3 bases: TGCAGTGCCCCAGATAGGCAGGGAGGTACTGAAGCTTTCTTT. Translation gives CSAPDRQGGTEAFF. V gene TRBV20-1 combines with J gene TRBJ1-1; D is possibly TRBD1 (5 bases). This CDR3 has 14 amino acids. V lost 6 bases to trimming and J lost 5 bases, with 19 bases between them. Germline-derived CDR1 and CDR2 are DFQATT and SNEGSKA (reference sequence).

To note about this clonotype: With the library built for alpha chains, this beta chain is off target and its frequency is not meaningful. The V gene is TRBV20-1, the J gene TRBJ2-1; the D gene could be TRBD1 or TRBD2 (7 bases each). Trimming took off 6 bases at V and 3 bases at J, with 15 bases between the two ends. The CDR3 runs 14 residues. CDR1 is DFQATT and CDR2 is SNEGSKA in the germline V gene (reference sequence). As DNA, the CDR3 is TGCAGTGCCCCTCAGGGGGGGGACTACAATGAGCAGTTCTTC. This translates into CSAPQGGDYNEQFF.

In its sample, this clonotype was seen many times. This beta chain slipped into a library made for alpha chains as a stray read, so its size is not meaningful. The chain recombines TRBV20-1 with TRBJ2-3; D is ambiguous. This CDR3 spans 12 amino acids. V was clipped by 0 bases and J by 5 bases, with 6 bases between them. Per the germline V gene, CDR1 is DFQATT and CDR2 is SNEGSKA (reference sequence). Written as DNA, the CDR3 is TGCAGTGCTAGAGATTCAGGAGATACGCAGTATTTT. Protein sequence: CSARDSGDTQYF.

The table lists this clonotype with many counts. The size of this beta chain means little, since it is a stray read in a library made for alpha chains. This chain joins TRBV6-6 and TRBJ2-5, with D unresolved. CDR1 and CDR2 from the germline V gene are MNHNY and SVGAGI (reference sequence). The V end was cut by 7 bases, the J end by 2 bases, with 17 bases between. The length of the CDR3 is 15 residues. This chain's CDR3 is CASTDRSWGQETQYF. The CDR3 DNA follows: TGTGCCAGCACCGATAGGTCCTGGGGACAAGAGACCCAGTACTTC.

To note about this clonotype: As an off-target read in a library built for alpha chains, this beta chain has a frequency of little significance. The chain couples TRBV5-1 to TRBJ1-4, with D tentatively TRBD1 (5 bases). Trimming removed 4 bases from V and 5 bases from J, with 12 bases in between. This CDR3 comprises 14 residues. Per the germline V gene, CDR1 is SGHRS and CDR2 is YFSETQ. The chain's CDR3 is CASSAGERNEKLFF. The CDR3 DNA is TGCGCCAGCAGCGCGGGGGAGCGGAATGAAAAACTGTTTTTT.

The sample holds many counts of this clonotype. This beta chain is an off-target read within a library intended for alpha chains, so its frequency means little. This chain joins TRBV29-1 and TRBJ1-2; D possibly corresponds to TRBD1 (5 bases). This CDR3 is 13 amino acids long. Germline CDR1 is SQVTM and CDR2 is ANQGSEA. V shed 0 bases and J shed 8 bases, with 13 bases lying between them. Here the CDR3 reads CSVEDGGVEGYTF. The CDR3, as DNA: TGCAGCGTTGAAGATGGAGGGGTGGAGGGCTACACCTTC. Complete variable domain (other parts from reference TRBV29-1 and TRBJ1-2): SAVISQKPSRDICQRGTSLTIQCQVDSQVTMMFWYRQQPGQSLTLIATANQGSEATYESGFVIDKFPISRPNLTFSTLTVSNMSPEDSSIYLCSVEDGGVEGYTFGSGTRLTVV.